This TCR beta chain was documented in a study of beta chain features in type 1 diabetes. The collection from each donor was one heparinised blood draw averaging approximately 110 mL. This clone was detected only a few times. The germline V gene encodes CDR1 MNHEY and CDR2 SVGAGI. The CDR3 is made up of 13 amino acids. Trimming stripped 2 bases from V and 3 bases from J, with 6 bases between. Since all of the isolated RNA was reverse transcribed, expressed TCRB transcripts were what got sequenced. Profiling relied on immunoSEQ multiplex PCR, and the TCRdb table lists in-frame clones only, not all of them. Among about 220,000 clones listed, 11% were seen once.

The sequencing sample was made of central memory CD4+ T cells from blood. This receptor was obtained from a man between 18 and 29 years old in good health. V usage is TRBV6-5 and J usage is TRBJ2-3; D not resolved. The CDR3 sequence is CASSYVETDTQYF. CDR3 in DNA: TGTGCCAGCAGTTACGTAGAGACAGATACGCAGTATTTT.